One and the same sample provided the 30 T cell receptor beta chains below, sequenced in a study of T-cell memory formation after mild COVID-19. TCRdb ran MiXCR on the 5' RACE reads and lists one entry per CDR3 protein. This table holds fewer than 350,000 distinct CDR3 sequences, over 11% found once. The sample comprised PBMCs or a T cell subset sorted from them (not recorded which). The receptors come from a man between 18 and 35 years old who had mild COVID-19 (a few samples of this study predate the infection). Cell type and time point are not known.

The chain carries TRBV19 and TRBJ2-2; D remains ambiguous. The CDR3 contains 14 residues. Germline assignment: CDR1 LNHDA and CDR2 SQIVND (reference sequence). The germline V and J ends were trimmed by 4 bases and 4 bases, with 10 bases remaining between them. CDR3 protein: CASSTLWVTGELFF. DNA for the CDR3: TGTGCCAGTAGTACCCTCTGGGTCACCGGGGAGCTGTTTTTT.

This clonotype was picked up a small number of times. This sequence joins TRBV3-1 and TRBJ2-7; D is undetermined. The CDR3 covers 14 residues. V lost 5 bases, J lost 1 base, and 12 bases lay in between. Per the germline V gene, CDR1 is LGHDT and CDR2 is YNNKEL (reference sequence). The DNA for the CDR3 is TGTGCCAGCAGCTACGGGCCTGCATCCTACGAGCAGTACTTC. This codes for CASSYGPASYEQYF.

This clonotype came up a few times. V is TRBV5-5 and J is TRBJ2-7, with TRBD1 matching over 12 bases. The V segment lost 2 bases and the J segment 1 base; nucleotides outside the gene matches: 4. Germline lookup yields CDR1 SGHKS and CDR2 YYEKEE (reference sequence). There are 16 residues in the CDR3. The CDR3 loop is CASSLPGQGASYEQYV. The CDR3 nucleotides read TGTGCCAGCAGCTTACCGGGACAGGGGGCTTCCTACGAGCAGTACGTC.

This clonotype has only a few counts. The chain uses TRBV5-1 and TRBJ2-3; 8 bases align to TRBD2. Germline lookup yields CDR1 SGHRS and CDR2 YFSETQ. V shed 2 bases, J shed 4 bases, and the junction held 18 bases outside the gene matches. The CDR3 has 19 residues. CDR3 sequence reads: CASSFSGETSGTDADTQYF. The CDR3 region has the DNA TGCGCCAGCAGCTTCAGCGGGGAAACTAGCGGAACCGATGCAGATACGCAGTATTTT.

The chain carries TRBV6-5 and TRBJ2-1; 12 positions agree with TRBD2. The trim removed 4 bases at V and 7 bases at J, leaving 5 bases unmatched. CDR3 length equals 15 residues. Germline V gene lookup returns CDR1 MNHEY and CDR2 SVGAGI. CDR3 in DNA: TGTGCCAGCAGTTCTCTAGCGGGGGGGCGGAATGAGCAGTTCTTC. Translated, it gives CASSSLAGGRNEQFF.

The gene calls are TRBV12-3 or TRBV12-4 and TRBJ1-5, with D possibly TRBD1 on 6 matching bases. This CDR3 region has 15 residues. V was trimmed by 2 bases and J by 5 bases, leaving 13 bases between them. The CDR3: CASSLLPGVDQPQHF. The CDR3 nucleotides read TGTGCCAGCAGTTTATTGCCAGGGGTTGATCAGCCCCAGCATTTT.

The chain uses TRBV30 and TRBJ1-5, with D perhaps TRBD1 (5 bases). This CDR3 is 14 amino acids long. The germline V gene encodes CDR1 GTSNPN and CDR2 SVGIG (reference sequence). V lost 5 bases and J lost 5, with 16 bases in between. CDR3 nucleotide sequence: TGTGCCTGGTCGACAGTCTTGCTGGATCAGCCCCAGCATTTT. Protein product: CAWSTVLLDQPQHF.

This clonotype was recorded many times. CDR3 protein: CSVGNGGHSYEQYF. CDR3 coding DNA: TGCAGCGTTGGGAACGGGGGTCACTCCTACGAGCAGTACTTC. The J gene is TRBJ2-7, the V gene TRBV29-1; maybe TRBD2 (6 bases). Germline CDR1 reads SQVTM; CDR2 reads ANQGSEA. CDR3 length: 14 amino acids. V was trimmed by 4 bases and J by 0 bases, leaving 13 bases between them.

This clonotype has just a few counts. This chain uses TRBV7-2 with TRBJ1-1; D call uncertain. From germline, CDR1 is SGHTA and CDR2 FQGNSA. V lost 1 base to trimming and J lost 6 bases, with 12 bases between them. The CDR3 length is 14 residues. The CDR3: CASSLGVLAPEAFF. The CDR3 DNA follows: TGTGCCAGCAGCTTAGGAGTGCTCGCCCCTGAAGCTTTCTTT.

The V gene is TRBV10-3, the J gene TRBJ1-1, with D possibly matching TRBD1 (6 bases). Trimming cost V 2 bases and J 2 bases, with 12 bases left between them. The germline CDR1 and CDR2 sequences are ENHRY and SYGVKD. CDR3 length: 15 residues. In nucleotides, the CDR3 is TGTGCCATCAGTGAGCCACAGGGTTTAAACACTGAAGCTTTCTTT. Translating it yields CAISEPQGLNTEAFF.

This clonotype was seen ten or more times. The V call is TRBV7-9, the J call TRBJ2-1; D not resolved. The CDR3 covers 15 residues. Trimming removed 5 bases from V and 6 bases from J, with 17 bases in between. Germline CDR1 SEHNR, CDR2 FQNEAQ (reference sequence). CDR3: CASSADEHLSNEQFF. CDR3 DNA: TGTGCCAGCAGCGCTGATGAGCATCTCTCCAATGAGCAGTTCTTC.

The chain is built from TRBV4-1 and TRBJ2-3; D may correspond to TRBD1 or TRBD2 (6 bases each). The ends were cut back, 4 bases at V and 0 bases at J, with 8 bases in the middle. The CDR3 loop spans 14 amino acids. CDR1 and CDR2 (germline): MGHRA, YSYEKL. CDR3 in amino acids: CASSPGASTDTQYF. In DNA form, the CDR3 reads TGCGCCAGCAGCCCGGGGGCTAGCACAGATACGCAGTATTTT.

A few counts support this clonotype. V gene TRBV12-3 or TRBV12-4 combines with J gene TRBJ2-3; the match to TRBD1 covers 7 bases. V was pared by 6 bases and J by 2 bases, with 17 bases of the junction left unmatched. The CDR3 contains 18 residues. The DNA of the CDR3 is TGTGCCAGCAGCAAGGGCTTCAGGGGGACGGACGACACAGATACGCAGTATTTT. Protein product: CASSKGFRGTDDTDTQYF.

The chain uses TRBV10-2 and TRBJ2-1; D uncertain. This CDR3 contains 14 residues. The germline V and J ends were trimmed by 4 bases and 1 base, with 8 bases remaining between them. Germline CDR1 and CDR2: WSHSY and SAAADI. Here the CDR3 reads CASSAASSYNEQFF. Here the CDR3 DNA reads TGCGCCAGCAGTGCCGCTAGTTCCTACAATGAGCAGTTCTTC.

This clonotype was seen a handful of times. The V call is TRBV28, the J call TRBJ2-7; 8 positions agree with TRBD1. Germline CDR1 reads MDHEN; CDR2 reads SYDVKM. Unmatched junction bases numbered 4, after V lost 2 bases and J lost 4 bases. CDR3 length equals 14 residues. DNA for the CDR3: TGTGCCAGCAGTTTAGACAGGACAGGGTACGAGCAGTACGTC. It yields the protein CASSLDRTGYEQYV.

The CDR3 region has the DNA TGTGCCAGCAGCTTAGTAAAGGGGCTCGAGCAGTACTTC. Protein product: CASSLVKGLEQYF. The V gene is TRBV7-2, the J gene TRBJ2-7; TRBD1 is a possible D gene (5 bases). CDR3 length: 13 amino acids. The V end was cut by 1 base, the J end by 6 bases, with 10 bases between. Germline CDR1 and CDR2: SGHTA and FQGNSA.

This clonotype was seen a handful of times. The chain has TRBV7-3 and TRBJ2-5; 10 bases are a match to TRBD2. There are 15 residues in the CDR3. Germline V gene lookup returns CDR1 SGHTA and CDR2 FQGTGA. V trimming: 4 bases; J trimming: 0 bases; junction bases outside the gene matches: 2. This CDR3 is CASSSGLADQETQYF. The CDR3 nucleotides are TGTGCCAGCAGCTCAGGACTAGCGGACCAAGAGACCCAGTACTTC.

This clonotype was counted many times. V gene TRBV7-2 combines with J gene TRBJ1-3; D remains unclear. The CDR3 has 15 amino acids. Per the germline V gene, CDR1 is SGHTA and CDR2 is FQGNSA. Trimming shortened V by 5 bases and J by 4 bases, and 15 bases separated the two germline ends. CDR3 sequence (DNA): TGTGCCAGCAGCCTACTGTTTTTAGGGGGAAACACCATATATTTT. This translates into CASSLLFLGGNTIYF. The variable domain in full, with the rest retrieved from reference TRBV7-2 and TRBJ1-3, is GAGVSQSPSNKVTEKGKDVELRCDPISGHTALYWYRQSLGQGLEFLIYFQGNSAPDKSGLPSDRFSAERTGGSVSTLTIQRTQQEDSAVYLCASSLLFLGGNTIYFGEGSWLTVV.

This clonotype has more than one count but fewer than ten. The chain joins TRBV7-2 to TRBJ2-2; 7 bases fit TRBD1. Germline CDR1 reads SGHTA; CDR2 reads FQGNSA. The trim removed 0 bases at V and 7 bases at J, leaving 5 bases unmatched. The CDR3 loop spans 15 amino acids. CDR3 sequence: CASSLAVGGHGELFF. CDR3 coding DNA: TGTGCCAGCAGCTTAGCCGTAGGGGGCCACGGGGAGCTGTTTTTT. Looking up the rest from reference TRBV7-2 and TRBJ2-2 gives the full variable domain: GAGVSQSPSNKVTEKGKDVELRCDPISGHTALYWYRQSLGQGLEFLIYFQGNSAPDKSGLPSDRFSAERTGGSVSTLTIQRTQQEDSAVYLCASSLAVGGHGELFFGEGSRLTVL.

This clonotype has ten or more counts. In DNA form, the CDR3 reads TGTGCCACCAGCGGACGGCCGAACAATGAGCAGTTCTTC. The encoded protein is CATSGRPNNEQFF. The V and J genes are TRBV15 and TRBJ2-1, with D hard to call. Trimming left V 5 bases short and J 5 bases short, with 10 bases between. The CDR3 totals 13 residues. Germline values: CDR1 LNHNV, CDR2 YYDKDF (reference sequence).

This clonotype was found many times. This chain uses TRBV25-1 with TRBJ2-1, with 9 bases identical to TRBD1. This CDR3 region has 14 residues. Germline V gene lookup returns CDR1 MGHDK and CDR2 SYGVNS. Trimming cost V 2 bases and J 4 bases; bases outside gene matches: 0. CDR3 coding DNA: TGTGCCAGCAGTGAAGGGACAGGGTACAATGAGCAGTTCTTC. Translating it yields CASSEGTGYNEQFF.

This clonotype has more than one count but fewer than ten. CDR3 loop: CASSATRGASEQFF. The DNA of the CDR3 is TGTGCCAGCAGTGCAACCCGGGGGGCGAGTGAGCAGTTCTTC. V gene TRBV12-3 or TRBV12-4 combines with J gene TRBJ2-1; tentative D call: TRBD2 (7 bases). CDR3 length equals 14 residues. Trimming cost V 5 bases and J 9 bases, with 17 bases left between them.

This rearrangement joins TRBV19 to TRBJ1-3, with unresolved D. V shed 7 bases and J shed 4 bases, with 11 bases lying between them. The CDR3 consists of 13 residues. Germline loops: CDR1 LNHDA, CDR2 SQIVND (reference sequence). DNA for the CDR3: TGTGCCAGTAACCCAGGCTCGGGAAACACCATATATTTT. Translating gives CASNPGSGNTIYF.

This clonotype was observed a handful of times. The genes are TRBV10-3 and TRBJ2-1; D perhaps matches TRBD2 (5 bases). Germline V gene sequence: CDR1 ENHRY, CDR2 SYGVKD. Trimming pared 4 bases from V and 0 bases from J, leaving 7 bases between. The CDR3 totals 14 residues. The chain's CDR3 is CAISGGSSYNEQFF. As DNA, the CDR3 is TGTGCCATCAGTGGAGGGAGCTCCTACAATGAGCAGTTCTTC.

The rearrangement joins TRBV29-1 to TRBJ1-1, with a tentative D call TRBD1 (5 bases). Germline V gene data show CDR1 as SQVTM and CDR2 as ANQGSEA. CDR3 length: 12 amino acids. With 1 base removed from V and 7 bases from J, the gap between germline ends came to 10 bases. As DNA, the CDR3 is TGCAGCGTTGAAGTGGGGCCCGATGAAGCTTTCTTT. Translated, it gives CSVEVGPDEAFF.

This clonotype has just a few counts. This sequence joins TRBV11-2 and TRBJ2-7; D not certain. Germline values: CDR1 SGHAT, CDR2 FQNNGV. The CDR3 consists of 12 residues. V lost 3 bases to trimming and J lost 3 bases, with 6 bases between them. CDR3 DNA: TGTGCCAGCAGCTTTCACCTCTACGAGCAGTACGTC. It is translated as CASSFHLYEQYV.

This clonotype was observed a few times. The V and J genes are TRBV6-5 and TRBJ2-4; 9 bases match TRBD2. V gave up 5 bases and J gave up 6 bases; unmatched junction bases: 2. The germline V gene has CDR1 MNHEY and CDR2 SVGAGI. The CDR3 length is 13 residues. CDR3: CASSEAGGNIQYF. Here the CDR3 DNA reads TGTGCCAGCAGTGAAGCGGGGGGAAACATTCAGTACTTC.

This clonotype has a count of ten or more. The chain recombines TRBV21-1 with TRBJ2-2; the D segment call TRBD1 is taken from the table without a DNA check. TRBV21-1 counts as a pseudogene. This CDR3 region has 15 residues. As DNA, the CDR3 is TGTGCCAGCAGCAAAGAACAGGGAAACACCGGGGAGCTGTTTTTT. Its protein is CASSKEQGNTGELFF.

V gene TRBV7-9 combines with J gene TRBJ1-2; D is perhaps TRBD1 (5 bases). Germline CDR1 reads SEHNR; CDR2 reads FQNEAQ (reference sequence). Trimming removed 8 bases from V and 3 bases from J, with 13 bases in between. The CDR3 length is 13 residues. CDR3 residues: CASQQELDYGYTF. DNA of the CDR3: TGTGCCAGCCAACAGGAACTTGACTATGGCTACACCTTC.

The V gene is TRBV10-1, the J gene TRBJ1-5; D remains ambiguous. The germline V and J ends were trimmed by 7 bases and 6 bases, with 10 bases remaining between them. Germline CDR1 and CDR2: WNHNN and SYGVQD (reference sequence). The CDR3 runs to 12 residues. Here the CDR3 reads CASNRCPQPQHF. The CDR3 DNA reads TGCGCCAGCAATCGCTGTCCTCAGCCCCAGCATTTT.